This T cell receptor (beta chain) is from a study of T cells in Graves' hyperthyroidism and ophthalmopathy. RNA transcripts provided the source from which TCR beta CDR3 regions were amplified. A first-round RT-PCR of the TCR CDR3 used the HTBI primer set. TCRdb called the multiplex PCR reads again in MiXCR, with one record for every CDR3 protein. The table has around 760,000 distinct CDR3 sequences, 35% seen once. The CDR3 spans 16 residues. Germline V gives CDR1 PRHDT, CDR2 FYEKMQ (reference sequence). The V and J ends lost 1 base and 5 bases respectively, with 17 bases between them. The authors deemed Graves' hyperthyroidism stable absent ophthalmopathy progression within 18 months.

The chain employs TRBV13 and TRBJ1-1; TRBD1 is a possible D gene (5 bases). The receptor was isolated from a woman aged 40 to 50 with Graves' hyperthyroidism. Specimen: blood. This CDR3 reads CASSLEPGRAETEAFF. For the CDR3, the DNA is TGTGCCAGCAGCTTAGAACCCGGCAGGGCTGAAACTGAAGCTTTCTTT.